This entry concerns a single TCR beta chain. Its antigen is still unknown. This PCR relied on a set of 60 Vbeta primers and 13 Jbeta primers. Method: immunoSEQ multiplex PCR; TCRdb's copy keeps in-frame clones and lacks some. This sample has 58,000 or so clones; over 60% occur once, and the top ten carry more than 20%. The data are from a study of cytomegalovirus exposure and HLA in healthy donors. Study results and caveats: Most of the CMV-associated TCR beta chains (in a later analysis) appeared to be HLA-restricted.

This CDR3 comprises 13 residues. Germline V gene lookup returns CDR1 LNHDA and CDR2 SQIVND (reference sequence). V lost 10 bases and J lost 2, with 12 bases in between. The clonotype was recovered from a man in his fifties in good health and CMV-seropositive. The gene calls are TRBV19 and TRBJ1-5; maybe TRBD1 (5 bases). Sequenced material: PBMCs. CDR3 in DNA: TGTGCCACACAGGATGCGGGCAATCAGCCCCAGCATTTT. Amino acids: CATQDAGNQPQHF.